The next 4 T cell receptor beta chains were all read from a single sample in a study of T cell changes during pregnancy in multiple sclerosis (dated by TCRdb to between 2017 and 2020). Libraries came from the immunoSEQ multiplex PCR assay. TCRdb holds this immuneACCESS table with in-frame rearrangements only. Some clones are missing; in checked studies, unresolved V genes explain under half, and the rest has no known cause. Recorded for this sample are some 59,000 clones; approximately 90% of them occurred a single time. Together, the top ten hold 1% to 1.5% of the sample. Sequencing used peripheral blood, obtained in the second trimester of pregnancy. These receptors were collected from a female donor with multiple sclerosis, enrolled in a pregnancy study.

The chain recombines TRBV5-1 with TRBJ2-3, with D maybe TRBD1 (5 bases). The CDR3 length is 15 residues. CDR1 is SGHRS and CDR2 is YFSETQ in the germline V gene. The V end lost 4 bases, the J end lost 3 bases, and 15 bases lay between the germline ends. Here the CDR3 DNA reads TGCGCCAGCAGCACCAGGGTACTCGGGACAGATACGCAGTATTTT. Translating gives CASSTRVLGTDTQYF. The full variable domain, rest sourced from reference TRBV5-1 and TRBJ2-3, is KAGVTQTPRYLIKTRGQQVTLSCSPISGHRSVSWYQQTPGQGLQFLFEYFSETQRNKGNFPGRFSGRQFSNSRSEMNVSTLELGDSALYLCASSTRVLGTDTQYFGPGTRLTVL.

V is TRBV2 and J is TRBJ1-6, with 8 bases matching TRBD1. The V and J ends lost 7 bases and 8 bases, in that order; junction bases with no gene match: 13. The CDR3 runs 16 residues. Germline values: CDR1 SNHLY, CDR2 FYNNEI. DNA of the CDR3: TGTGCCAGCAAGGATGGACAGGGAGGTCGTGATTCACCCCTCCACTTT. Translation gives CASKDGQGGRDSPLHF. The complete variable domain, with remaining parts taken from reference TRBV2 and TRBJ1-6, reads EPEVTQTPSHQVTQMGQEVILRCVPISNHLYFYWYRQILGQKVEFLVSFYNNEISEKSEIFDDQFSVERPDGSNFTLKIRSTKLEDSAMYFCASKDGQGGRDSPLHFGNGTRLTVT.

The chain links TRBV28 to TRBJ2-1; D perhaps matches TRBD1 (5 bases). The CDR3 covers 12 residues. The V end lost 6 bases, the J end lost 7 bases, and 10 bases lay between the germline ends. Germline-derived CDR1 and CDR2 are MDHEN and SYDVKM. The CDR3 reads CASSLKGNEQFF. In DNA form, the CDR3 reads TGTGCCAGCAGCCTCAAGGGGAATGAGCAGTTCTTC.

This rearrangement joins TRBV19 to TRBJ1-5; D might be TRBD1 (5 bases). The length of the CDR3 is 14 residues. V was shortened by 5 bases and J by 2 bases, with 10 bases between the two germline ends. Germline lookup yields CDR1 LNHDA and CDR2 SQIVND (reference sequence). CDR3 residues: CASSDRGGNQPQHF. CDR3 coding DNA: TGTGCCAGTAGTGATAGGGGTGGCAATCAGCCCCAGCATTTT.